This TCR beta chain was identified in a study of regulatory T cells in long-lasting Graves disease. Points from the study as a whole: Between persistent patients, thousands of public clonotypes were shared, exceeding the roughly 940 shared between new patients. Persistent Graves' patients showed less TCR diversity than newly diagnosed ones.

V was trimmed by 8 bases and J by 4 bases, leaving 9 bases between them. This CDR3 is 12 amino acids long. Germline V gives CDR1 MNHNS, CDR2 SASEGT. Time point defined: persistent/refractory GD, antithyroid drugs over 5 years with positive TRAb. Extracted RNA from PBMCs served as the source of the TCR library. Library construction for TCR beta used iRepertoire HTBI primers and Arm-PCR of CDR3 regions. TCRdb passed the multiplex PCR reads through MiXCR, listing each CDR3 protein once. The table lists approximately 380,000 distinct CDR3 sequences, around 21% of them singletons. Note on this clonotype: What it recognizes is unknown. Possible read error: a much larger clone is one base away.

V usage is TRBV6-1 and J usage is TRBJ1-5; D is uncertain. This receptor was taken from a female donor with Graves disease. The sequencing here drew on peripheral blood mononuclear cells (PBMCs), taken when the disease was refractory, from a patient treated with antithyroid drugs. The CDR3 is CASGTENQPQHF. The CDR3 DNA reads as TGTGCCAGCGGCACAGAGAATCAGCCCCAGCATTTT.